Sequencing of this T cell receptor beta chain was carried out in a study of blood T cell repertoires in COVID-19. Across the whole study: PBMCs, B-cell-depleted T cells, or T cells were the source of the cDNA or gDNA that made up the material.

The CDR3 consists of 12 residues. Germline lookup yields CDR1 SGDLS and CDR2 YYNGEE. Trimming took 0 bases from V and 7 from J, leaving 7 bases between them. Under the authors' procedure: Reference gene primers were amplified, and this amplification served to estimate nucleated cell counts. The protocol was immunoSEQ multiplex PCR, while the TCRdb copy is restricted to in-frame clones and leaves out a portion. D and trimming were read from the DNA, whereas the V and J calls and clone size are those reported in that table. The sample lists about 140,000 clones, 70% to 90% occurring once. J is TRBJ1-1 and V is TRBV9; D gene unclear. This TCR was sampled from a human donor in a cohort sampled during active COVID-19. Sequencing used peripheral blood. CDR3 in amino acids: CASSVGPGEAFF. CDR3 coding DNA: TGTGCCAGCAGCGTAGGCCCGGGTGAAGCTTTCTTT.